What follows describes a single T cell receptor (beta chain). The CDR3 has 14 amino acids. Germline values: CDR1 SGHRS, CDR2 YFSETQ. Trimming pared 4 bases from V and 2 bases from J, leaving 7 bases between. TCRdb's copy holds only in-frame clones and misses some; the assay was immunoSEQ multiplex PCR. This sample yields around 160,000 clones, of which approximately 90% are seen a single time; 5.1% belongs to the top ten. This sample was taken from a study of T cell responses to AZD1222 COVID-19 vaccine. Study-wide background: Pooled in the analysis were second doses at about 4 or about 12 weeks.

This sequence was found in an adult in good health. The chain employs TRBV5-1 and TRBJ2-6, with no clear D. This specimen was peripheral blood, taken on day 0 of AZD1222 vaccination. CDR3 residues: CASSITTGANVLTF. Written as DNA, the CDR3 is TGCGCCAGCAGCATCACAACTGGGGCCAACGTCCTGACTTTC.